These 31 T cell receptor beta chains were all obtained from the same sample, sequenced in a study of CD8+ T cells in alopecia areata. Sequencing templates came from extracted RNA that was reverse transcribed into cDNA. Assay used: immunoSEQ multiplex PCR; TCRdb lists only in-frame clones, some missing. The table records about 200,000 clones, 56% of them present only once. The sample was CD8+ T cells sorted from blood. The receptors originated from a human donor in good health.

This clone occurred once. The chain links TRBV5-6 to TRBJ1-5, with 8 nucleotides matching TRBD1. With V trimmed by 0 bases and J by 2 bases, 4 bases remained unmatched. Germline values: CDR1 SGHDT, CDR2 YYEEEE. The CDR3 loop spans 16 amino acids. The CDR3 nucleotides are TGTGCCAGCAGCTTGGCGCAGGGGGCCGGCAATCAGCCCCAGCATTTT. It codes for CASSLAQGAGNQPQHF.

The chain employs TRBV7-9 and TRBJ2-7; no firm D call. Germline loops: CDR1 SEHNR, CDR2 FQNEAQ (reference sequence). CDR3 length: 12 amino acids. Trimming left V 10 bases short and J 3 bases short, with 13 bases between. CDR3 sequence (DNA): TGTGCCACGAGATGGTGGAGCTACGAGCAGTACTTC. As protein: CATRWWSYEQYF.

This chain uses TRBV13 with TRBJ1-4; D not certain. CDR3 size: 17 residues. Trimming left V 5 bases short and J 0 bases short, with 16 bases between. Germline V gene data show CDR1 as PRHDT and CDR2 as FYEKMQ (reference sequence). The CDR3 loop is CASSPQSPSSTNEKLFF. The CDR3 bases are TGTGCCAGCAGCCCTCAGAGTCCGTCATCAACTAATGAAAAACTGTTTTTT. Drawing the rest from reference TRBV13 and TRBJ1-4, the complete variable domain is AAGVIQSPRHLIKEKRETATLKCYPIPRHDTVYWYQQGPGQDPQFLISFYEKMQSDKGSIPDRFSAQQFSDYHSELNMSSLELGDSALYFCASSPQSPSSTNEKLFFGSGTQLSVL.

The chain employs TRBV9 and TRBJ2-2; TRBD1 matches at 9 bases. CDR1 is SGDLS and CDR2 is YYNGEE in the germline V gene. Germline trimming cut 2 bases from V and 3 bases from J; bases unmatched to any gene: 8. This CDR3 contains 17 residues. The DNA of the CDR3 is TGTGCCAGCAGCGTTACAGGGGGCGTTATGGACACCGGGGAGCTGTTTTTT. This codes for CASSVTGGVMDTGELFF. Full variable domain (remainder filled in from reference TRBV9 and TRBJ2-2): DSGVTQTPKHLITATGQRVTLRCSPRSGDLSVYWYQQSLDQGLQFLIQYYNGEERAKGNILERFSAQQFPDLHSELNLSSLELGDSALYFCASSVTGGVMDTGELFFGEGSRLTVL.

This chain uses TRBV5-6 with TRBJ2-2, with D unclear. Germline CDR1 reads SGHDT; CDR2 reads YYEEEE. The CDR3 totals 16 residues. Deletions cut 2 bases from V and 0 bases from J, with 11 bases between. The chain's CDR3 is CASSFPAEPNTGELFF. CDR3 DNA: TGTGCCAGCAGCTTCCCCGCTGAGCCGAACACCGGGGAGCTGTTTTTT.

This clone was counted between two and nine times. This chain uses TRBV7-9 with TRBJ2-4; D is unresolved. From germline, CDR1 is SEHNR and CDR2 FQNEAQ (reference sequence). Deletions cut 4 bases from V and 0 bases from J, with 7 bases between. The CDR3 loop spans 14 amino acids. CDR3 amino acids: CASSSTGAKNIQYF. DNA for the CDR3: TGTGCCAGCAGCTCAACGGGAGCCAAAAACATTCAGTACTTC.

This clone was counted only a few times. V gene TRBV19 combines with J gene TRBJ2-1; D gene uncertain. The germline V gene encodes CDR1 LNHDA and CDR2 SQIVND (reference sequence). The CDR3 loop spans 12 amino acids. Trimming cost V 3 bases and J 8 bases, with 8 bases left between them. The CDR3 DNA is TGTGCCAGTAGTATTTCAGTCCATGAGCAGTTCTTC. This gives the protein CASSISVHEQFF.

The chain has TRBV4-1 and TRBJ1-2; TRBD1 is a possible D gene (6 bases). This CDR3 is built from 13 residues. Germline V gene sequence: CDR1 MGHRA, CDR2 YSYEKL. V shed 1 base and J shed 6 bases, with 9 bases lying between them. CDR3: CASSQGTANGYTF. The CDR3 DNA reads TGCGCCAGCAGCCAAGGGACAGCTAATGGCTACACCTTC.

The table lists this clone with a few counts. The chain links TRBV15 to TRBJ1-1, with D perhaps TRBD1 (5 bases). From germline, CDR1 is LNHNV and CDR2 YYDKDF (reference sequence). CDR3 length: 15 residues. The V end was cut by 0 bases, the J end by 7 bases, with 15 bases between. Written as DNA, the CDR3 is TGTGCCACCAGCAGAGATCTAGGGGTGTCGGGTGAAGCTTTCTTT. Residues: CATSRDLGVSGEAFF.

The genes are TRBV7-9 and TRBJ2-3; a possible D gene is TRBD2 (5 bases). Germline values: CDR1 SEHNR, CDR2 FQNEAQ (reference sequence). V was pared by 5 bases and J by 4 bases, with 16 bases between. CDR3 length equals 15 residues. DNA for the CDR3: TGTGCCAGCAGCACGACTGGACCGCGGGCAGATACGCAGTATTTT. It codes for CASSTTGPRADTQYF.

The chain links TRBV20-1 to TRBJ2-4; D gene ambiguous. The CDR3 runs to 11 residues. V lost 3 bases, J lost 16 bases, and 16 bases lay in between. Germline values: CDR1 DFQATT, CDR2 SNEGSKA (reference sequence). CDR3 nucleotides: TGCAGTGCTAGGTCGGGCGCTGCGCCATACTTC. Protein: CSARSGAAPYF.

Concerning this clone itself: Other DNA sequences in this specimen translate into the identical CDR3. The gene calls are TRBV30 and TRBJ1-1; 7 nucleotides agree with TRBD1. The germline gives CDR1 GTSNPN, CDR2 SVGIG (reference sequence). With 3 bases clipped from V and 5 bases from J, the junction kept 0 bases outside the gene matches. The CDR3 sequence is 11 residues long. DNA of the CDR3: TGTGCCTGGAGCAGGGGGACTGAAGCTTTCTTT. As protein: CAWSRGTEAFF.

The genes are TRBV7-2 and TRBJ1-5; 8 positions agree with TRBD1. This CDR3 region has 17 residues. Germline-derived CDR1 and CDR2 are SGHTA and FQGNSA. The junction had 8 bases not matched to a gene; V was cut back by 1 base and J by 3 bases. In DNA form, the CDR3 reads TGTGCCAGCAGCTTAGGGTGGGGACAGGCTAACAATCAGCCCCAGCATTTT. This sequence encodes CASSLGWGQANNQPQHF.

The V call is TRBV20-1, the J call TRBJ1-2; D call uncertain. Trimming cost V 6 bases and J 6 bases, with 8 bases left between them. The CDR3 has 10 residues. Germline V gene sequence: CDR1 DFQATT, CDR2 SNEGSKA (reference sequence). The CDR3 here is CSASYNGYTF. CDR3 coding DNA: TGCAGTGCGAGCTACAATGGCTACACCTTC.

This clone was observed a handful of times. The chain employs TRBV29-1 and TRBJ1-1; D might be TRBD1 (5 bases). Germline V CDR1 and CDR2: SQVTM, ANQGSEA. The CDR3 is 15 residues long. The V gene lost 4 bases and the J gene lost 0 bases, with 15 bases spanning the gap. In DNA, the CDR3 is TGCAGCGTTGCATCCCTAGGGGTCATGAACACTGAAGCTTTCTTT. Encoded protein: CSVASLGVMNTEAFF. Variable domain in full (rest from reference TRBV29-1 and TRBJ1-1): SAVISQKPSRDICQRGTSLTIQCQVDSQVTMMFWYRQQPGQSLTLIATANQGSEATYESGFVIDKFPISRPNLTFSTLTVSNMSPEDSSIYLCSVASLGVMNTEAFFGQGTRLTVV.

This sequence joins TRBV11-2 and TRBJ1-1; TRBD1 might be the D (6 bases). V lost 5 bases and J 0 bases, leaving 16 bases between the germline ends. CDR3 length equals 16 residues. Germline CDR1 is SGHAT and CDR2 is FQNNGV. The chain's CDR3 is CASSGYTTGMNTEAFF. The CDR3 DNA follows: TGTGCCAGCAGCGGATACACAACAGGGATGAACACTGAAGCTTTCTTT.

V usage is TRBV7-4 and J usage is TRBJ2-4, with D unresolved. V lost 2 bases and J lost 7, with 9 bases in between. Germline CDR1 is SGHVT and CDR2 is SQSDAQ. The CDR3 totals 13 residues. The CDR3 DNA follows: TGTGCCAGCAGCTTATTTGATGGGAACATTCAGTACTTC. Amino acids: CASSLFDGNIQYF.

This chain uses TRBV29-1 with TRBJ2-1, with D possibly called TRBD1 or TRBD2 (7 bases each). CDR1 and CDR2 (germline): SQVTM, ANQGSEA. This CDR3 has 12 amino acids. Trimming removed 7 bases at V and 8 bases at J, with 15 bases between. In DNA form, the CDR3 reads TGCAGCGCCAGGGGGGGTATAGATGAGCAGTTCTTC. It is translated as CSARGGIDEQFF.

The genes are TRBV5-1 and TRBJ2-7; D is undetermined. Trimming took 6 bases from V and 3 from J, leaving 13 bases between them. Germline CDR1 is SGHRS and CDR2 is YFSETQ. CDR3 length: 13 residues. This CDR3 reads CASMGLPDYEQYF. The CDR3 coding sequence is TGCGCCAGCATGGGCCTGCCGGACTACGAGCAGTACTTC.

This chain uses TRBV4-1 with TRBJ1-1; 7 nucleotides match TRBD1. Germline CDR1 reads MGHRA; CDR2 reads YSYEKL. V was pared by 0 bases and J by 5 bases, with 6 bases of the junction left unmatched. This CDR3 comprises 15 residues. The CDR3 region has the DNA TGCGCCAGCAGCCAAGAGGCAGGGGGGCTGACTGAAGCTTTCTTT. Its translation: CASSQEAGGLTEAFF.

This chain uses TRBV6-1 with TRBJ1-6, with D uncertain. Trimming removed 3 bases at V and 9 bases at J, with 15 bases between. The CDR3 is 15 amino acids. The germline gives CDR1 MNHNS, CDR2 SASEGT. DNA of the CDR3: TGTGCCAGCAGTGACAAAGACCCGGCGGGTTCACCCCTCCACTTT. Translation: CASSDKDPAGSPLHF.

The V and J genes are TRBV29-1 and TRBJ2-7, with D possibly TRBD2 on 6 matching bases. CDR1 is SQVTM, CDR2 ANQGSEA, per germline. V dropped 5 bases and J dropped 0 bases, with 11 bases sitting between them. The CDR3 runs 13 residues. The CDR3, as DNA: TGCAGCGTTTCTGGGACTCTCTCCTACGAGCAGTACTTC. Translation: CSVSGTLSYEQYF.

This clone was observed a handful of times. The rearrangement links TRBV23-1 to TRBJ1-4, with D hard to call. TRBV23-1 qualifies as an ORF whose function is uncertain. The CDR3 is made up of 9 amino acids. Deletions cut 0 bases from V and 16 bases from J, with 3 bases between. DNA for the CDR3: TGCGCCAGCAGTCAATCGGGGTTTTTT. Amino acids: CASSQSGFF.

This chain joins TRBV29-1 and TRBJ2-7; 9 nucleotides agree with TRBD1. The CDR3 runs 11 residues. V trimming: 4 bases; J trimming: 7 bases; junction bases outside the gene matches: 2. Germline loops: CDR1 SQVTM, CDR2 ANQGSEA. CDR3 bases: TGCAGCGTTGGAGGGACAGGGGAGCAGTACTTC. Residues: CSVGGTGEQYF.

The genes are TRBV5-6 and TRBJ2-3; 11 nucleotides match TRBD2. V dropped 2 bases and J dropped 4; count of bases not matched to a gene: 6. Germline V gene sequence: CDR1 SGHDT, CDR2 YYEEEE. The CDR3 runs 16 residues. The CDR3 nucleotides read TGTGCCAGCAGCTTTGGGCTAGCGGGGGGAGCAGATACGCAGTATTTT. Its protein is CASSFGLAGGADTQYF.

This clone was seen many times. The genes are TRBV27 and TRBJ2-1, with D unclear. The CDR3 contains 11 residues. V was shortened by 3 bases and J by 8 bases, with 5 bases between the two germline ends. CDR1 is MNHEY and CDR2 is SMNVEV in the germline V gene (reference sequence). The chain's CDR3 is CASSFEDEQFF. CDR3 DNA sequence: TGTGCCAGCAGTTTTGAGGATGAGCAGTTCTTC.

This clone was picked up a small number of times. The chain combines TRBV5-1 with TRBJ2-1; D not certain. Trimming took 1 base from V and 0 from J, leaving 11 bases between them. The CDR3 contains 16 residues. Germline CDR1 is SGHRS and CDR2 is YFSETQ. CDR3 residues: CASSLFPESSYNEQFF. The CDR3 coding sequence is TGCGCCAGCAGCTTGTTCCCGGAGAGCTCCTACAATGAGCAGTTCTTC.

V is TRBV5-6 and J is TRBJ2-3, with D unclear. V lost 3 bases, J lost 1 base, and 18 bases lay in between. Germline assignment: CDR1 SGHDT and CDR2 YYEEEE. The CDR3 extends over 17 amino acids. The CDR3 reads CASSSTSEDIGTDTQYF. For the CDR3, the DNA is TGTGCCAGCAGCTCCACCTCTGAGGATATTGGCACAGATACGCAGTATTTT.

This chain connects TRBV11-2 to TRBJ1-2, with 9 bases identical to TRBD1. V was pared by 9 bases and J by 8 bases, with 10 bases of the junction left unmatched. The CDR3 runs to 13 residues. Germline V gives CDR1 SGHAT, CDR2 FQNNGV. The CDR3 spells CASGTGQARGYTF. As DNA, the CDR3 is TGTGCCAGTGGGACAGGGCAAGCGAGAGGCTACACCTTC.

The CDR3 is CASSLALGAREQYF. DNA for the CDR3: TGCGCCAGCAGCTTGGCGCTGGGGGCGCGAGAGCAGTACTTC. This sequence joins TRBV5-1 and TRBJ2-7; TRBD1 is a possible D gene (6 bases). Germline assignment: CDR1 SGHRS and CDR2 YFSETQ. The V end was cut by 0 bases, the J end by 7 bases, with 14 bases between. CDR3 length: 14 amino acids.

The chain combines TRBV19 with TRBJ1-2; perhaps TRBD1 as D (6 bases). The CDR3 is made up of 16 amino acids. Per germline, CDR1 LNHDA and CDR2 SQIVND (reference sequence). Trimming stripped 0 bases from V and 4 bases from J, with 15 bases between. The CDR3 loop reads CASSIDLPGHAYGYTF. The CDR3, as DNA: TGTGCCAGTAGTATAGATCTTCCGGGACATGCCTATGGCTACACCTTC.